These 24 T cell receptor beta chains originate from one sample sequenced in a study of T cells in Graves' hyperthyroidism and ophthalmopathy. RNA transcripts were the template for amplifying TCR beta CDR3 regions. An initial round of RT-PCR targeting the TCR CDR3 relied on the HTBI primer set. Each CDR3 protein gets one entry after TCRdb re-called the multiplex PCR reads with MiXCR. Of roughly 560,000 distinct CDR3 sequences listed, 14% to 15% were seen once; the top ten hold around 4.5%. Sequencing was carried out using blood. These receptors were obtained from a woman aged 40 to 49 with Graves' ophthalmopathy.

As regards this clonotype: A much larger clone lies one base from this, so it may be a read error. The chain is built from TRBV14 and TRBJ1-5; D is ambiguous. Germline-derived CDR1 and CDR2 are SGHDN and FVKESK. Trimming stripped 2 bases from V and 9 bases from J, with 8 bases between. The CDR3 consists of 12 residues. The CDR3 DNA follows: TGTGCCAGCAGCCAACGACCTTGGCCCCAGCATTTT. Its translation is CASSQRPWPQHF.

This clonotype was observed a few times. A much larger clone differs from this one at a single base, so this may be a read error. The DNA of the CDR3 is TGTGCCAGCAGTAACAGAAAAAACATTCAGTACTTC. Protein: CASSNRKNIQYF. This chain links TRBV6-1 with TRBJ2-4; D gene uncertain. Trimming removed 5 bases at V and 4 bases at J, with 6 bases between. Per the germline V gene, CDR1 is MNHNS and CDR2 is SASEGT. The CDR3 is 12 amino acids.

This clonotype was counted at least ten times. The chain is built from TRBV11-3 and TRBJ2-7; 9 bases agree with TRBD1. Per the germline V gene, CDR1 is SGHNT and CDR2 is YENEEA. V lost 4 bases, J lost 6 bases, and 10 bases stayed unmatched. This CDR3 contains 15 residues. The CDR3 protein is CASSSPGQGRIEQYF. The DNA for the CDR3 is TGTGCCAGCAGCTCACCGGGACAGGGAAGGATCGAGCAGTACTTC.

In this sample, this clonotype turned up a few times. The genes are TRBV3-1 and TRBJ2-7; D might be TRBD2 (6 bases). The CDR3 runs to 14 residues. Trimming removed 4 bases from V and 4 bases from J, with 14 bases in between. Germline-derived CDR1 and CDR2 are LGHDT and YNNKEL (reference sequence). The CDR3 DNA reads as TGTGCCAGCAGCCGAGTGAGTGGGGGGTACGAGCAGTACTTC. Translated: CASSRVSGGYEQYF.

This clonotype was recorded many times. The chain recombines TRBV19 with TRBJ1-5; 7 positions agree with TRBD1. This CDR3 region has 15 residues. The germline CDR1 and CDR2 sequences are LNHDA and SQIVND (reference sequence). V shed 2 bases and J 6 bases; nucleotides not matched to a gene: 7. The CDR3 loop is CASSILGGKGQPQHF. CDR3 nucleotides: TGTGCCAGTAGTATATTAGGGGGCAAGGGTCAGCCCCAGCATTTT.

This clonotype was counted many times. A much larger clone lies one base from this, so it may be a read error. The chain recombines TRBV6-1 with TRBJ1-2, with D unresolved. The V gene lost 6 bases and the J gene lost 4 bases, with 21 bases spanning the gap. Germline assignment: CDR1 MNHNS and CDR2 SASEGT. The CDR3 contains 16 residues. DNA of the CDR3: TGTGCCAGCAGCCCTGCTACAGCCTCTGATAGCTATGGCTACACCTTC. Translated, it gives CASSPATASDSYGYTF.

This clonotype was seen repeatedly, ten times or more. This sequence joins TRBV6-2 or TRBV6-3 and TRBJ2-7; 10 bases line up with TRBD2. CDR3 length: 14 residues. Germline V gene sequence: CDR1 MNHEY, CDR2 SVGEGT. Unmatched junction bases numbered 3, after V lost 7 bases and J lost 0 bases. The CDR3 region is CASISSGSSYEQYF. The CDR3 region has the DNA TGTGCCAGCATATCTAGCGGGAGCTCCTACGAGCAGTACTTC.

The chain carries TRBV29-1 and TRBJ2-3; tentatively, D is TRBD2 (5 bases). The length of the CDR3 is 13 residues. Trimming removed 1 base from V and 8 bases from J, with 13 bases in between. From germline, CDR1 is SQVTM and CDR2 ANQGSEA. Here the CDR3 DNA reads TGCAGCGTTGAAGGGACGGTTCTAGCTACGCAGTATTTT. It encodes CSVEGTVLATQYF.

This clonotype was observed at least ten times. This rearrangement joins TRBV6-5 to TRBJ2-7; the match to TRBD2 covers 13 bases. The CDR3 runs 15 residues. Germline V gives CDR1 MNHEY, CDR2 SVGAGI. Losses at the gene ends were 10 bases for V and 0 bases for J; bases not matched to a gene: 6. This CDR3 reads CATTGLAGSSYEQYF. The CDR3 bases are TGTGCCACGACGGGACTAGCGGGATCCTCCTACGAGCAGTACTTC.

This clonotype was detected ten times or more. This rearrangement joins TRBV28 to TRBJ2-7; unclear D gene. CDR1 and CDR2 from the germline V gene are MDHEN and SYDVKM. The CDR3 loop spans 12 amino acids. Deletions cut 6 bases from V and 5 bases from J, with 11 bases between. As DNA, the CDR3 is TGTGCCAGCAGGGTAATGGGTCACGAGCAGTACTTC. Residues: CASRVMGHEQYF.

This clonotype was recorded at least ten times. V usage is TRBV5-1 and J usage is TRBJ2-2; D is unclear. Deletions cut 0 bases from V and 0 bases from J, with 9 bases between. Germline V gives CDR1 SGHRS, CDR2 YFSETQ. The CDR3 extends over 16 amino acids. The CDR3 reads CASSLGAGANTGELFF. In DNA form, the CDR3 reads TGCGCCAGCAGCTTGGGAGCCGGAGCGAACACCGGGGAGCTGTTTTTT.

This clonotype was found a few times. The chain recombines TRBV6-4 with TRBJ2-3; D is perhaps TRBD1 (6 bases). Trimming took 5 bases from V and 1 from J, leaving 16 bases between them. Germline CDR1 is MRHNA and CDR2 is SNTAGT. The CDR3 loop spans 16 amino acids. The CDR3 is CASSPTGWLGTDTQYF. The CDR3 coding sequence is TGTGCCAGCAGTCCGACAGGTTGGCTAGGCACAGATACGCAGTATTTT.

Ten or more counts support this clonotype. The genes are TRBV7-8 and TRBJ2-7, with D tentatively TRBD2 (6 bases). Per germline, CDR1 SGHVS and CDR2 FQNEAQ. CDR3 length equals 12 residues. The V gene lost 7 bases and the J gene lost 3 bases, with 10 bases spanning the gap. This chain's CDR3 is CASKSGLYEQYF. For the CDR3, the DNA is TGTGCCAGCAAGAGCGGGCTCTACGAGCAGTACTTC.

This clonotype was picked up a small number of times. A much larger clone differs by one base, so this may be a read error. The chain has TRBV28 and TRBJ1-1; 9 nucleotides agree with TRBD1. CDR3 length: 20 residues. The ends lost 1 base at V and 7 bases at J; junction bases unmatched: 22. Germline assignment: CDR1 MDHEN and CDR2 SYDVKM. CDR3 DNA sequence: TGTGCCAGCAGTTTATTAAATTCTCGCCCAGGTGGGACAGGGTCCCATGAAGCTTTCTTT. Translated: CASSLLNSRPGGTGSHEAFF.

Many counts were recorded for this clonotype. This chain links TRBV11-2 with TRBJ2-2, with D maybe TRBD2 (6 bases). The V gene lost 3 bases and the J gene lost 4 bases, with 15 bases spanning the gap. Germline loops: CDR1 SGHAT, CDR2 FQNNGV. CDR3 length: 16 amino acids. CDR3 residues: CASSFEGGPTTGELFF. The CDR3 bases are TGTGCCAGCAGCTTCGAGGGAGGCCCGACCACCGGGGAGCTGTTTTTT.

In its sample, this clonotype was seen a few times. The chain couples TRBV18 to TRBJ2-1; 10 bases agree with TRBD2. With V trimmed by 2 bases and J by 5 bases, 6 bases remained unmatched. CDR3 length: 16 residues. The germline V gene has CDR1 KGHSH and CDR2 LQKENI. CDR3 amino acids: CASSPSSSGRNNEQFF. The CDR3 coding sequence is TGTGCCAGCTCACCAAGCTCTAGCGGGAGAAACAATGAGCAGTTCTTC. Full variable domain (missing parts from reference TRBV18 and TRBJ2-1): NAGVMQNPRHLVRRRGQEARLRCSPMKGHSHVYWYRQLPEEGLKFMVYLQKENIIDESGMPKERFSAEFPKEGPSILRIQQVVRGDSAAYFCASSPSSSGRNNEQFFGPGTRLTVL.

This clonotype was counted at least ten times. The CDR3 is CASRSDRETQYF. CDR3 nucleotide sequence: TGTGCCAGCAGATCGGACAGGGAGACCCAGTACTTC. The rearrangement uses TRBV7-8 and TRBJ2-5; 7 bases agree with TRBD1. Trimming took 6 bases from V and 5 from J; bases not matched to a gene: 3. This CDR3 is built from 12 residues. CDR1 is SGHVS and CDR2 is FQNEAQ in the germline V gene.

This clonotype came up many times. The chain couples TRBV12-3 or TRBV12-4 to TRBJ2-2; TRBD1 matches 10 bases. This CDR3 comprises 14 residues. With 4 bases clipped from V and 7 bases from J, the junction kept 3 bases outside the gene matches. CDR3 loop: CASSSDRGVGELFF. Here the CDR3 DNA reads TGTGCCAGCAGTTCGGACAGGGGGGTCGGGGAGCTGTTTTTT.

This clonotype was detected ten times or more. V and J are TRBV2 and TRBJ1-5; 8 nucleotides align to TRBD1. This CDR3 is 13 amino acids long. V dropped 4 bases and J dropped 7; count of bases not matched to a gene: 3. In germline, CDR1 is SNHLY, CDR2 FYNNEI. CDR3 coding DNA: TGTGCCAGCAGTGGGACAGGGTGGCAGCCCCAGCATTTT. Protein: CASSGTGWQPQHF.

This clonotype showed up many times. CDR3 loop: CASSNFRTHGYTF. The CDR3 bases are TGTGCCAGTAGTAATTTTCGGACACATGGCTACACCTTC. This chain links TRBV19 with TRBJ1-2; D may be TRBD1 (5 bases). Trimming removed 4 bases from V and 6 bases from J, with 12 bases in between. The germline V gene encodes CDR1 LNHDA and CDR2 SQIVND (reference sequence). The CDR3 runs to 13 residues.

The sample holds many counts of this clonotype. The rearrangement links TRBV7-2 to TRBJ2-2; D ambiguous. The ends were cut back, 5 bases at V and 7 bases at J, with 11 bases in the middle. The CDR3 has 13 residues. Germline V gene sequence: CDR1 SGHTA, CDR2 FQGNSA. The CDR3 protein is CASSTPSSGELFF. As DNA, the CDR3 is TGTGCCAGCAGCACACCTTCGAGCGGGGAGCTGTTTTTT. The full variable domain, completed using reference TRBV7-2 and TRBJ2-2, is GAGVSQSPSNKVTEKGKDVELRCDPISGHTALYWYRQSLGQGLEFLIYFQGNSAPDKSGLPSDRFSAERTGGSVSTLTIQRTQQEDSAVYLCASSTPSSGELFFGEGSRLTVL.

This clonotype was found many times. The J gene is TRBJ1-2, the V gene TRBV11-3; D gene ambiguous. Trimming left V 1 base short and J 8 bases short, with 8 bases between. The CDR3 runs 12 residues. The V gene's germline CDR1 is SGHNT and CDR2 YENEEA. The CDR3 DNA follows: TGTGCCAGCAGCTTAGGGGCAGTCGGCTACACCTTC. It translates to CASSLGAVGYTF. The full variable domain, rest sourced from reference TRBV11-3 and TRBJ1-2, is EAGVVQSPRYKIIEKKQPVAFWCNPISGHNTLYWYLQNLGQGPELLIRYENEEAVDDSQLPKDRFSAERLKGVDSTLKIQPAELGDSAVYLCASSLGAVGYTFGSGTRLTVV.

This clonotype was detected many times. This sequence may be a read error, since a much larger clone differs from it by one base. The chain is built from TRBV12-3 or TRBV12-4 and TRBJ2-7; D uncertain. The length of the CDR3 is 12 residues. In DNA, the CDR3 is TGTGTCAGCAGCCCCCACCACTACGAGCAGTACTTC. This encodes CVSSPHHYEQYF.

The chain employs TRBV28 and TRBJ1-6; 7 nucleotides agree with TRBD1. Trimming removed 4 bases from V and 5 bases from J; junction bases left unmatched: 11. Germline assignment: CDR1 MDHEN and CDR2 SYDVKM. This CDR3 has 17 amino acids. The CDR3 is CASSSLDGTVNNSPLHF. CDR3 coding DNA: TGTGCCAGCAGTTCACTTGACGGGACAGTTAATAATTCACCCCTCCACTTT.